Below are 26 T cell receptor beta chains sequenced from a single sample in a study of OX40 agonist ivuxolimab in advanced cancers. Method: immunoSEQ multiplex PCR; TCRdb's copy keeps in-frame clones and lacks some. The data show about 64,000 clones, roughly 87% seen once. The sample consisted of CD4+ or CD8+ T cells sorted from blood, taken in a trial of the OX40 agonist ivuxolimab. These receptors came from an adult with an advanced solid tumor such as melanoma, head and neck, liver or kidney cancer.

This clone has more than one count but fewer than ten. The V call is TRBV7-3, the J call TRBJ1-3; D gene uncertain. Germline CDR1 reads SGHTA; CDR2 reads FQGTGA. The CDR3 has 15 amino acids. V was cut by 4 bases and J by 4 bases, with 14 bases left in between. The CDR3 here is CASSSRAGSGNTIYF. The DNA of the CDR3 is TGTGCCAGCAGCTCCCGGGCGGGCTCAGGAAACACCATATATTTT.

The rearrangement joins TRBV19 to TRBJ1-2, with D uncertain. The V gene lost 2 bases and the J gene lost 8 bases, with 15 bases spanning the gap. CDR1 is LNHDA, CDR2 SQIVND, per germline (reference sequence). The CDR3 spans 14 residues. The DNA of the CDR3 is TGTGCCAGTAGTATAAATGGATGGGAAGGAGGCTACACCTTC. Amino acids: CASSINGWEGGYTF.

The chain is built from TRBV19 and TRBJ2-1; a weak D match, TRBD2 (6 bases). The CDR3 extends over 19 amino acids. Germline CDR1 and CDR2: LNHDA and SQIVND (reference sequence). Trimming pared 3 bases from V and 7 bases from J, leaving 28 bases between. The CDR3 coding sequence is TGTGCCAGTAGTATCCCACCAAAAACTACAGCGGGCCGTGGGAATGAGCAGTTCTTC. This translates into CASSIPPKTTAGRGNEQFF.

The chain employs TRBV10-1 and TRBJ2-2; tentative D call: TRBD2 (6 bases). Trimming cost V 5 bases and J 1 base, with 23 bases left between them. This CDR3 contains 19 residues. The V gene's germline CDR1 is WNHNN and CDR2 SYGVQD (reference sequence). This CDR3 reads CASSYTRTWGLQNTGELFF. The CDR3 coding sequence is TGCGCCAGCAGTTATACTAGGACATGGGGACTCCAGAACACCGGGGAGCTGTTTTTT.

The count of this clone is one. V usage is TRBV5-1 and J usage is TRBJ2-5, with 7 bases that match TRBD1. The V gene end was trimmed by 2 bases and the J gene end by 0 bases; junction bases not matched to a gene: 4. Germline assignment: CDR1 SGHRS and CDR2 YFSETQ. The CDR3 spans 15 residues. The chain's CDR3 is CASSFSDRYQETQYF. The DNA of the CDR3 is TGCGCCAGCAGCTTTTCGGACAGGTACCAAGAGACCCAGTACTTC.

The rearrangement uses TRBV20-1 and TRBJ2-7, with D possibly matching TRBD1 (5 bases). Germline CDR1 and CDR2: DFQATT and SNEGSKA (reference sequence). CDR3 length: 11 residues. The V end lost 6 bases, the J end lost 6 bases, and 12 bases lay between the germline ends. In DNA, the CDR3 is TGCAGTGCAACGGACAATTCCGAGCAGTACTTC. It translates to CSATDNSEQYF.

CDR3 sequence (DNA): TGTGCCAGCAGTGACCGTCTTAGCGGGTTCACAGGGGATACGCAGTATTTT. This encodes CASSDRLSGFTGDTQYF. The V and J genes are TRBV27 and TRBJ2-3, with D tentatively TRBD2 (7 bases). The CDR3 contains 17 residues. V was trimmed by 5 bases and J by 6 bases, leaving 24 bases between them. CDR1 and CDR2 (germline): MNHEY, SMNVEV (reference sequence).

The chain has TRBV20-1 and TRBJ2-7; D possibly corresponds to TRBD2 (5 bases). Germline-derived CDR1 and CDR2 are DFQATT and SNEGSKA (reference sequence). The CDR3 totals 11 residues. Between the trimmed V and J ends, which lost 3 bases and 5 bases, there was a span of 8 bases. The CDR3 sequence is CSASLANEQYF. CDR3 DNA sequence: TGCAGTGCTAGCCTAGCCAACGAGCAGTACTTC.

The V gene is TRBV10-2, the J gene TRBJ1-1; weak D call: TRBD1 (6 bases). V lost 6 bases, J lost 5 bases, and 13 bases lay in between. The germline V gene has CDR1 WSHSY and CDR2 SAAADI. CDR3 length equals 13 residues. The chain's CDR3 is CASSGERGTEAFF. For the CDR3, the DNA is TGCGCCAGCAGCGGGGAAAGGGGGACTGAAGCTTTCTTT.

The chain couples TRBV28 to TRBJ2-1, with TRBD2 identical over 11 bases. The CDR3 consists of 15 residues. The germline gives CDR1 MDHEN, CDR2 SYDVKM. Germline trimming cut 6 bases from V and 4 bases from J; bases unmatched to any gene: 5. The CDR3 nucleotides are TGTGCCAGCAGACTAGCGGGAGAAAGGTACAATGAGCAGTTCTTC. Translation: CASRLAGERYNEQFF.

The chain uses TRBV6-5 and TRBJ1-2; D remains ambiguous. This CDR3 is built from 12 residues. CDR1 is MNHEY and CDR2 is SVGAGI in the germline V gene. Trimming left V 6 bases short and J 4 bases short, with 9 bases between. In nucleotides, the CDR3 is TGTGCCAGCAGGTCCGGGTTCTATGGCTACACCTTC. It translates to CASRSGFYGYTF.

V and J are TRBV7-9 and TRBJ2-3; D may be TRBD1 (6 bases). Germline V gene sequence: CDR1 SEHNR, CDR2 FQNEAQ (reference sequence). The CDR3 runs 15 residues. The V gene lost 5 bases and the J gene lost 0 bases, with 12 bases spanning the gap. The CDR3 spells CASSPRGFSTDTQYF. The CDR3, as DNA: TGTGCCAGCAGCCCCAGGGGATTCAGCACAGATACGCAGTATTTT.

V gene TRBV30 combines with J gene TRBJ2-3; D possibly corresponds to TRBD1 (6 bases). Germline V lookup: CDR1 GTSNPN, CDR2 SVGIG (reference sequence). V lost 3 bases, J lost 4 bases, and 20 bases lay in between. This CDR3 comprises 16 residues. CDR3 in DNA: TGTGCCTGGAGGATTTCCCCAGGGGCTAAGGCAGATACGCAGTATTTT. It yields the protein CAWRISPGAKADTQYF.

The table lists this clone with a count of one. This chain links TRBV11-2 with TRBJ2-1; D might be TRBD2 (6 bases). Germline CDR1 reads SGHAT; CDR2 reads FQNNGV. The CDR3 is 12 amino acids. With 5 bases removed from V and 10 bases from J, the gap between germline ends came to 12 bases. CDR3 protein: CASSQTRGEQFF. The DNA for the CDR3 is TGTGCCAGCAGCCAAACACGGGGGGAGCAGTTCTTC.

The chain has TRBV5-3 and TRBJ2-7; 8 positions match TRBD1. TRBV5-3 is an ORF, and what it does is uncertain. CDR3 length: 15 residues. The V gene end was trimmed by 0 bases and the J gene end by 7 bases; junction bases not matched to a gene: 9. The CDR3 DNA reads TGTGCCAGAAGCTTGGCCCGGCAGGGGGCGTGTGAGCAGTACTTC. Translating gives CARSLARQGACEQYF.

The genes are TRBV5-6 and TRBJ1-1, with 9 bases identical to TRBD1. Per the germline V gene, CDR1 is SGHDT and CDR2 is YYEEEE. After removal of 7 bases from V and 4 bases from J, the junction contained 8 bases not matched to a gene. The CDR3 totals 14 residues. The CDR3 DNA sequence: TGTGCCAGCCTCAGACAGGGGGAGAGCACTGAAGCTTTCTTT. Translated: CASLRQGESTEAFF.

The chain employs TRBV5-3 and TRBJ1-3, with D perhaps TRBD1 (6 bases). TRBV5-3 is an ORF; its function is uncertain. Trimming took 4 bases from V and 2 from J, leaving 13 bases between them. The CDR3 is 15 amino acids. The CDR3 region has the DNA TGTGCCAGAAGCACTCGGGGGCAGGCTGGAAACACCATATATTTT. It is translated as CARSTRGQAGNTIYF.

This chain uses TRBV6-6 with TRBJ1-1, with a weak D call TRBD1 (6 bases). The ends were cut back, 7 bases at V and 6 bases at J, with 15 bases in the middle. This CDR3 has 13 amino acids. The V gene's germline CDR1 is MNHNY and CDR2 SVGAGI (reference sequence). The CDR3 nucleotides are TGTGCCAGCACCCCCCGGGGGGGCGCTGAAGCTTTCTTT. It encodes CASTPRGGAEAFF.

V gene TRBV5-1 combines with J gene TRBJ1-1; a weak D match, TRBD1 (5 bases). The CDR3 contains 15 residues. V was shortened by 1 base and J by 1 base, with 11 bases between the two germline ends. From germline, CDR1 is SGHRS and CDR2 YFSETQ. CDR3 residues: CASSLSTTANTEAFF. For the CDR3, the DNA is TGCGCCAGCAGCTTGTCCACGACAGCGAACACTGAAGCTTTCTTT. The variable domain in full, with the rest retrieved from reference TRBV5-1 and TRBJ1-1, is KAGVTQTPRYLIKTRGQQVTLSCSPISGHRSVSWYQQTPGQGLQFLFEYFSETQRNKGNFPGRFSGRQFSNSRSEMNVSTLELGDSALYLCASSLSTTANTEAFFGQGTRLTVV.

The genes are TRBV7-3 and TRBJ2-1, with a tentative D call TRBD1 (6 bases). CDR1 is SGHTA and CDR2 is FQGTGA in the germline V gene. Trimming stripped 5 bases from V and 15 bases from J, with 20 bases between. CDR3 length: 13 residues. The CDR3 loop is CASSPGVGETPFF. The CDR3 coding sequence is TGTGCCAGCAGCCCAGGGGTAGGGGAGACTCCGTTCTTC.

The chain couples TRBV6-6 to TRBJ1-5; D is undetermined. CDR1 and CDR2 (germline): MNHNY, SVGAGI (reference sequence). CDR3 size: 13 residues. With 4 bases removed from V and 1 base from J, the gap between germline ends came to 5 bases. CDR3 sequence (DNA): TGTGCCAGCAGTTTCGGAAGCAATCAGCCCCAGCATTTT. Translated, it gives CASSFGSNQPQHF.

The gene calls are TRBV5-4 and TRBJ2-3; 14 positions match TRBD2. V dropped 1 base and J dropped 6; count of bases not matched to a gene: 4. CDR1 is SGHNT and CDR2 is YYREEE in the germline V gene (reference sequence). CDR3 length: 16 residues. The CDR3, as DNA: TGTGCCAGCAGCTTGAGACTAGCGGGAGGGGTGGATACGCAGTATTTT. The encoded protein is CASSLRLAGGVDTQYF.

This clone showed up just once. The chain couples TRBV18 to TRBJ1-1; D perhaps matches TRBD1 (5 bases). This CDR3 has 15 residues. Trimming stripped 2 bases from V and 0 bases from J, with 10 bases between. CDR1 and CDR2 from the germline V gene are KGHSH and LQKENI. CDR3 loop: CASSPGTVMNTEAFF. As DNA, the CDR3 is TGTGCCAGCTCACCAGGGACGGTAATGAACACTGAAGCTTTCTTT.

This rearrangement joins TRBV27 to TRBJ1-5; no definite D call. The CDR3 has 13 amino acids. Trimming stripped 3 bases from V and 1 base from J, with 4 bases between. CDR1 is MNHEY and CDR2 is SMNVEV in the germline V gene (reference sequence). The CDR3 nucleotides read TGTGCCAGCAGTTTTACAAGCAATCAGCCCCAGCATTTT. It translates to CASSFTSNQPQHF.

This sequence joins TRBV6-6 and TRBJ2-7; 9 bases align to TRBD2. J was trimmed by 4 bases and V by 8 bases; bases with no gene match: 3. The V gene's germline CDR1 is MNHNY and CDR2 SVGAGI (reference sequence). The CDR3 loop spans 12 amino acids. CDR3 bases: TGTGCCAGCTCGACTAGCGGATACGAGCAGTACTTC. As protein: CASSTSGYEQYF.

V usage is TRBV4-3 and J usage is TRBJ1-1; D unresolved. Germline V lookup: CDR1 LGHNA, CDR2 YSLEER. The CDR3 spans 13 residues. V lost 0 bases to trimming and J lost 7 bases, with 9 bases between them. CDR3 sequence: CASSQEYGLEAFF. The CDR3 nucleotides read TGCGCCAGCAGCCAAGAATACGGCCTTGAAGCTTTCTTT.